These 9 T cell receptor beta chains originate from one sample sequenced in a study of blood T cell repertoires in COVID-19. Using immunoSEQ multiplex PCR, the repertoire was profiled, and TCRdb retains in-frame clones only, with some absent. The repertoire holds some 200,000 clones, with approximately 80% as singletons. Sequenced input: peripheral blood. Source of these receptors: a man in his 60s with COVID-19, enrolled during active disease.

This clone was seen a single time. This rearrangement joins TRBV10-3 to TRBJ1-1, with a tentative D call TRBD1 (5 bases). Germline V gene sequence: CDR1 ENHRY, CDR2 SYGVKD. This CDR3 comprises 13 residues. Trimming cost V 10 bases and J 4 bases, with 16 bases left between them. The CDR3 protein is CATHRQRGTEAFF. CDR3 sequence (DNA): TGTGCCACCCACAGACAGCGGGGCACTGAAGCTTTCTTT.

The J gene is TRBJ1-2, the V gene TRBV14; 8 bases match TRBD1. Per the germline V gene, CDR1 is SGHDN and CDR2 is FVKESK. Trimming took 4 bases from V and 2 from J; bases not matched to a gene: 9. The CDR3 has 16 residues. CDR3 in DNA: TGTGCCAGCAGCCCGGTCGACAGGGGCATGAACTATGGCTACACCTTC. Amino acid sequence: CASSPVDRGMNYGYTF.

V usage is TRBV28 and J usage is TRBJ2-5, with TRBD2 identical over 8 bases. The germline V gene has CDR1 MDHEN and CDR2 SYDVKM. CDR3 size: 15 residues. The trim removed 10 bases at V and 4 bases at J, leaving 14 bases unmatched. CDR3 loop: CATRGLDGEGETQYF. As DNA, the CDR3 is TGTGCCACCAGGGGACTAGACGGGGAGGGAGAGACCCAGTACTTC.

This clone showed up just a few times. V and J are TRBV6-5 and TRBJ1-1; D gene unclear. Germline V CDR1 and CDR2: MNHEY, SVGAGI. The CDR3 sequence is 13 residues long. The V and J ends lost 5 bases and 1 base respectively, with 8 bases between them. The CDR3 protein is CASSRLKNTEAFF. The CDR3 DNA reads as TGTGCCAGCAGTCGACTGAAGAACACTGAAGCTTTCTTT.

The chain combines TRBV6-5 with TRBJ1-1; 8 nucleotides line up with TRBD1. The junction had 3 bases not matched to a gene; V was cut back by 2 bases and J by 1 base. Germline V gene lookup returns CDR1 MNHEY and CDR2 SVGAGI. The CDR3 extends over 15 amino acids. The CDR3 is CASSYGTGRNTEAFF. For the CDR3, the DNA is TGTGCCAGCAGTTACGGGACAGGCCGGAACACTGAAGCTTTCTTT.

This CDR3 is CASSPDNSPLHF. The CDR3 DNA reads as TGTGCCAGCAGCCCGGATAATTCACCCCTCCACTTT. The rearrangement joins TRBV7-9 to TRBJ1-6; no firm D call. Germline CDR1 is SEHNR and CDR2 is FQNEAQ (reference sequence). V was shortened by 5 bases and J by 5 bases, with 4 bases between the two germline ends. The CDR3 sequence is 12 residues long.

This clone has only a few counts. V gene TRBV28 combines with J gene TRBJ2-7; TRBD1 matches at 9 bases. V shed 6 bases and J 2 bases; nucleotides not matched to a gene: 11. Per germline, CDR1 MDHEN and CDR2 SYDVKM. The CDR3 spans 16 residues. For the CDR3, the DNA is TGTGCCAGCAGGTCCCCGGGACAGGGACCAACCTACGAGCAGTACTTC. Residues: CASRSPGQGPTYEQYF.

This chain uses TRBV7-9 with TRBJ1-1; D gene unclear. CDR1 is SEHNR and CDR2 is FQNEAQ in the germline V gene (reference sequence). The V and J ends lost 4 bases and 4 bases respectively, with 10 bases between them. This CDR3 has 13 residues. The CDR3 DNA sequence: TGTGCCAGCAGCTCGCAGGCGGGCACTGAAGCTTTCTTT. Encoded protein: CASSSQAGTEAFF.

DNA of the CDR3: TGTGCCAGTAGATTACAGGGATCAAGCAATCAGCCCCAGCATTTT. This sequence encodes CASRLQGSSNQPQHF. The chain recombines TRBV19 with TRBJ1-5; a weak D match, TRBD1 (6 bases). Trimming took 6 bases from V and 1 from J, leaving 13 bases between them. CDR1 is LNHDA and CDR2 is SQIVND in the germline V gene (reference sequence). The CDR3 is made up of 15 amino acids. Combining the CDR3 with reference TRBV19 and TRBJ1-5 gives the whole variable domain DGGITQSPKYLFRKEGQNVTLSCEQNLNHDAMYWYRQDPGQGLRLIYYSQIVNDFQKGDIAEGYSVSREKKESFPLTVTSAQKNPTAFYLCASRLQGSSNQPQHFGDGTRLSIL.